This T cell receptor (beta chain) was captured by sequencing in a study of blood T cell repertoires in COVID-19. Study at large: Specimens from acute and convalescent COVID-19 originated in the United States, Italy and Spain. T cells, B-cell-depleted T cells, or PBMCs supplied cDNA or gDNA.

Authors' processing steps: Reference gene primers were amplified, and this amplification served to estimate nucleated cell counts. The repertoire was sequenced with immunoSEQ multiplex PCR; TCRdb's copy has only in-frame clones and lacks some. That table furnishes V, J and clone size, whereas the DNA furnished D and trimming. The table has 130,000 to 150,000 clones, approximately 80% seen once. There are 16 residues in the CDR3. The germline V gene encodes CDR1 LNHDA and CDR2 SQIVND (reference sequence). V lost 5 bases, J lost 3 bases, and 19 bases lay in between. This TCR came from a woman aged 80 or over in a cohort sampled during active or convalescent COVID-19. Sequencing was done on a sample of peripheral blood. The chain is built from TRBV19 and TRBJ1-2, with a possible D match to TRBD1 (6 bases). The CDR3 loop is CASSPLTQGAHYGYTF. In nucleotides, the CDR3 is TGTGCCAGTAGTCCCCTGACACAGGGAGCTCACTATGGCTACACCTTC.